The clone carrying this T cell receptor (beta chain) was seen just once. V was shortened by 4 bases and J by 10 bases, with 13 bases between the two germline ends. The germline V gene encodes CDR1 MGHDK and CDR2 SYGVNS. This CDR3 is 12 amino acids long. This entry belongs to a study of blood T cell repertoires in COVID-19. As for the study in general: Sites in the United States, Italy and Spain provided acute and convalescent COVID-19 samples.

The repertoire was sequenced with immunoSEQ multiplex PCR; TCRdb's copy has only in-frame clones and lacks some. There are 250,000 or so clones in the sample; around 90% occur only once, and 5.5% to 9% lies in the top ten. Specimen: peripheral blood. The gene calls are TRBV25-1 and TRBJ1-1, with TRBD1 as a possible D gene (6 bases). This clonotype was obtained from a woman aged 70 to 79 with active or convalescent COVID-19. The CDR3 sequence is CASSGGPWGAFF. CDR3 DNA sequence: TGTGCCAGCAGTGGGGGGCCTTGGGGAGCTTTCTTT.